This T cell receptor (beta chain) was sequenced in a study of shared clonotypes between healthy human individuals. TCRdb keeps only in-frame clones here, not all; method: immunoSEQ multiplex PCR. The data hold 2,500,000 or so clones, with more than 90% observed a single time. V gave up 1 base and J gave up 9 bases; unmatched junction bases: 16. The germline V gene has CDR1 SEHNR and CDR2 FQNEAQ (reference sequence). This CDR3 spans 18 amino acids. The sequence was obtained from a man aged 18 to 30 in good health. This chain joins TRBV7-9 and TRBJ2-1, with 9 bases identical to TRBD2. Input material: naive CD4+ T cells sorted from blood. As for subset: CD45RA+ positively selected. CDR3 sequence reads: CASSLEFGGRVIGGEQFF. CDR3 sequence (DNA): TGTGCCAGCAGCTTAGAATTCGGCGGGAGGGTAATCGGGGGTGAGCAGTTCTTC.